The sequence of this T cell receptor (beta chain) was determined in a study of technical replicates of blood from a handful of donors. The ends were cut back, 10 bases at V and 4 bases at J, with 20 bases in the middle. Germline lookup yields CDR1 LNHDA and CDR2 SQIVND (reference sequence). The CDR3 length is 15 residues. The method was immunoSEQ multiplex PCR; TCRdb's version includes in-frame clones alone and lacks a portion of them. The repertoire holds about 100,000 clones, with around 95% as singletons. The genes are TRBV19 and TRBJ2-1, with a tentative D call TRBD2 (7 bases). The receptor comes from a human donor in good health. The sample comprised T cells isolated from PBMCs. CDR3 in DNA: TGTGCCACCTCGTTGGGGGGCGGGAGTTACAATGAGCAGTTCTTC. Translating it yields CATSLGGGSYNEQFF.